The T cell receptor beta chain under discussion was sequenced for a study of blood T cell repertoires in COVID-19. The wider study: The study drew acute and convalescent COVID-19 samples from the United States, Italy and Spain.

Original handling: Amplification of reference gene primers was used by the study to estimate nucleated cell counts. The protocol was immunoSEQ multiplex PCR, while the TCRdb copy is restricted to in-frame clones and leaves out a portion. The D gene and trimming were derived from the DNA, and the V and J assignments and clone size from that table. The data contain a few hundred thousand clones, 89% of them singletons. V shed 4 bases, J shed 12 bases, and the junction held 6 bases outside the gene matches. The CDR3 covers 12 residues. The V gene's germline CDR1 is WSHSY and CDR2 SAAADI. Participant-reported clinical history was the basis for cohort assignment.

This clonotype was sampled from a woman in her twenties or thirties who had recovered from COVID-19. V and J are TRBV10-2 and TRBJ2-1; 7 bases fit TRBD1. Sequenced material: PBMCs or T cells enriched from blood (not recorded which). The CDR3 region has the DNA TGCGCCAGCAGTGGTGGCAGGGGGTGGCAGTTCTTC. Its translation is CASSGGRGWQFF.